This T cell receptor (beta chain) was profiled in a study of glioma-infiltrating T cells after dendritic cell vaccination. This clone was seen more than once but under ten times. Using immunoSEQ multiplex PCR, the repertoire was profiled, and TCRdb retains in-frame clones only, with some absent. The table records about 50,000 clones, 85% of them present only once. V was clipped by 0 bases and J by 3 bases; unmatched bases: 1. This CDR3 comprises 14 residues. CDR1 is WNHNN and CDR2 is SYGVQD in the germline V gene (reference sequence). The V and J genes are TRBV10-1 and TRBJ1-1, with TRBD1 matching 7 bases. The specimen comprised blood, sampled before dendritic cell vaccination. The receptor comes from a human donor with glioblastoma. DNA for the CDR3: TGCGCCAGCAGTGAGTCGGGACAGCACACTGAAGCTTTCTTT. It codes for CASSESGQHTEAFF.